Listed below are T cell receptor beta chains from one sample, sequenced in a study of PD-1 blockade in mismatch repair-deficient tumors. The protocol was immunoSEQ multiplex PCR, while the TCRdb copy is restricted to in-frame clones and leaves out a portion. The data contain 100,000 to 150,000 clones, about 86% of them singletons. The sample in question was peripheral blood, obtained 44 weeks after starting pembrolizumab. These receptors were collected from an adult with mismatch repair-deficient cancer. Both conserved end residues are part of each CDR3. A D gene is named only where the DNA matches it firmly. Rows give clone size only sometimes, using once, few, many, or a class for an expanded clone.

>.|TRBJ2-7|TRBV5-6|.
TGTGCCAGCAGCTTGGGGGCCAGCGCGCGATTCTCCTACGAGCAGTACTTC
CASSLGASARFSYEQYF
>.|TRBJ2-1|TRBV5-1|.
TGCGCCAGCAGTACCGGGACTTCTAACAATGAGCAGTTCTTC
CASSTGTSNNEQFF
>once|TRBJ2-7|TRBV28|TRBD2
TGTGCCAGCAGTCCGCGACTAGCGGGTTCCTACGAGCAGTACTTC
CASSPRLAGSYEQYF
>.|TRBJ2-7|TRBV7-8|.
TGTGCCAGCAGCTTAGGTCCCATCAGCTCCTACGAGCAGTACTTC
CASSLGPISSYEQYF
>.|TRBJ1-2|TRBV6-5|.
TGTGCCAGCAGTTACGACAGCTCAGATGGCTACACCTTC
CASSYDSSDGYTF
>.|TRBJ1-5|TRBV14|TRBD1
TGTGCCAGCAGCCAAGGGGGACAGGGATATCAGCCCCAGCATTTT
CASSQGGQGYQPQHF
>.|TRBJ2-7|TRBV30|.
TGTGCCTGGAGCCCGGGACGCGAGCAGTACTTC
CAWSPGREQYF
>.|TRBJ2-1|TRBV11-3|.
TGTGCCAGCAGCCCCGCTAAGGGTAGCGGCCTCTACAATGAGCAGTTCTTC
CASSPAKGSGLYNEQFF
>.|TRBJ2-5|TRBV4-1|TRBD1
TGCGCCAGCAGCCAACCACGGACCGGGACAGGGGAACGAGAGACCCAGTACTTC
CASSQPRTGTGERETQYF
>once|TRBJ2-1|TRBV11-2|.
TGTGCCAGTCGACCCCGGGCCTATGAGCAGTTCTTC
CASRPRAYEQFF
>.|TRBJ2-1|TRBV19|.
TGTGCCAGTAGTATGACAGCGTCTTACAATGAGCAGTTCTTC
CASSMTASYNEQFF
>.|TRBJ1-3|TRBV9|.
TGTGCCAGCAGCGCCTTCCCTTTCATGGGCTCTGGAAACACCATATATTTT
CASSAFPFMGSGNTIYF
>.|TRBJ2-2|TRBV9|TRBD2
TGTGCCAGCAGCGTAGAAATTAGCGGGAGATGGAACACCGGGGAGCTGTTTTTT
CASSVEISGRWNTGELFF
>.|TRBJ1-1|TRBV7-9|TRBD1
TGTGCCAGCACCATAGACAGGGATGAAGCTTTCTTT
CASTIDRDEAFF
>.|TRBJ2-1|TRBV11-3|.
TGTGCCAGCAGCCAAGGACAGGATTTCAAGCGGGACCTGAACCTCCAGTTCTTC
CASSQGQDFKRDLNLQFF
>few|TRBJ2-1|TRBV9|.
TGTGCCAGCAGCGTAGGCGGTGAGCAGTTCTTC
CASSVGGEQFF
>.|TRBJ1-4|TRBV6-5|TRBD1
TGTGCCAGCAGGCCGGGACAGGGGGCAATGGCACTGTTTTTT
CASRPGQGAMALFF
>.|TRBJ2-7|TRBV19|TRBD1
TGTGCCACAGCTCAGGCAGGGGGCTTCTACGAGCAGTACTTC
CATAQAGGFYEQYF
>few|TRBJ1-1|TRBV7-9|.
TGTGCCAGCAGCTTAGTTGGGGTGATGGCTGAAGCTTTCTTT
CASSLVGVMAEAFF
>.|TRBJ2-2|TRBV11-3|.
TGTGCCAGCAGCTCCAGGACAGAGAACACCGGGGAGCTGTTTTTT
CASSSRTENTGELFF
>.|TRBJ2-1|TRBV14|TRBD1
TGTGCCAGCAGCGTGCGGTTCGGGACAGTAGACAATGAGCAGTTCTTC
CASSVRFGTVDNEQFF
>few|TRBJ2-7|TRBV7-9|.
TGTGCCAGCAGCCCGAGAACCGGGGGCGGCGAGCAGTACTTC
CASSPRTGGGEQYF
>.|TRBJ1-5|TRBV6-5|.
TGTGCCAGCAGTTATAGTAGCAATCAGCCCCAGCATTTT
CASSYSSNQPQHF
>.|TRBJ2-5|TRBV5-6|TRBD2
TGTGCCAGCAGCCCGACTAGCGGGGGTATAGAGACCCAGTACTTC
CASSPTSGGIETQYF
>.|TRBJ2-7|TRBV11-3|TRBD1
TGTGCCAGCAGCACTAGGGACAGCTTTTTCTCTTCCGACTACGAGCAGTACTTC
CASSTRDSFFSSDYEQYF
>.|TRBJ2-1|TRBV13|.
TGTGCCAGCAGCTCCAAAAGCCTTTACAATGAGCAGTTCTTC
CASSSKSLYNEQFF
>.|TRBJ2-2|TRBV27|.
TGTGCCAGCAGACGGGGTAGGCACGGGGAGCTGTTTTTT
CASRRGRHGELFF
>.|TRBJ1-5|TRBV19|.
TGTGCCAGTACCCCAACATACTCCCGGGGGGTACGCAATCAGCCCCAGCATTTT
CASTPTYSRGVRNQPQHF
>.|TRBJ2-3|TRBV7-2|.
TGTGCCAGCAGCCTAAGCCCAGGCGCCGGGGATACGCAGTATTTT
CASSLSPGAGDTQYF
>.|TRBJ2-7|TRBV11-2|TRBD1
TGTGCCAGCAGCTTCCCCGACAGGGCCGGCGAGCAGTACTTC
CASSFPDRAGEQYF
>.|TRBJ2-6|TRBV2|.
TGTGCCAGCAGTGAGTGGGAAATACACGGCTCTGGGGCCAACGTCCTGACTTTC
CASSEWEIHGSGANVLTF
>.|TRBJ2-7|TRBV19|TRBD2
TGTGCCAGTAGTATTGGTCTTGGGACTAGTGGTTGGTCCTACGAGCAGTACTTC
CASSIGLGTSGWSYEQYF
>.|TRBJ2-1|TRBV18|TRBD1
TGTGCCAGCTCACCACCGGGACAGGGGATAATCACTGAGCAGTTCTTC
CASSPPGQGIITEQFF
>once|TRBJ1-5|TRBV11-3|.
TGTGCCAGCAGCTCCTCCCCGGTTCCTAGCAATCAGCCCCAGCATTTT
CASSSSPVPSNQPQHF
>.|TRBJ2-7|TRBV18|.
TGTGCCAGCTCATCCTGGGGGCTAGCGGACGCTTACGAGCAGTACTTC
CASSSWGLADAYEQYF
>.|TRBJ2-7|TRBV4-3|TRBD2
TGCGCCAGCAGCCAAGTTAGCGGGAGTTATTACGAGCAGTACTTC
CASSQVSGSYYEQYF
>.|TRBJ1-2|TRBV14|.
TGTGCCAGCAGCCAATTTTACGGATTTTCATGGGGGGGCTACACCTTC
CASSQFYGFSWGGYTF
>.|TRBJ2-1|TRBV29-1|.
TGCAGCGTTGAAGATGGCAAGGGAATCTACAATGAGCAGTTCTTC
CSVEDGKGIYNEQFF
>.|TRBJ2-1|TRBV25-1|TRBD2
TGTGCCAGCAGTGAATTTTCAGCCCATAGCGGGAGGGCCGTCTCTCAGTTCTTC
CASSEFSAHSGRAVSQFF
>.|TRBJ1-2|TRBV7-8|TRBD1
TGTGCCAGCAGCTTAGATACAGGGGGCTATAGCTACACCTTC
CASSLDTGGYSYTF
>.|TRBJ1-4|TRBV5-2|.
TGTGCCAGCAGCTTGGGGGGTCGGGGGTCTAATGAAAAACTGTTTTTT
CASSLGGRGSNEKLFF
>.|TRBJ2-5|TRBV7-9|TRBD1
TGTGCCAGCAGCTTATTCGGACAGGGAACCAGCTATCAAGAGACCCAGTACTTC
CASSLFGQGTSYQETQYF
>.|TRBJ2-1|TRBV11-3|TRBD1
TGTGCCAGCAGCAAACCGGGACAGAATTACAATGAGCAGTTCTTC
CASSKPGQNYNEQFF
>.|TRBJ2-5|TRBV6-6|TRBD2
TGTGCCAGCAGTTACCCCAGCGGGAGAGGGAGGGAGACCCAGTACTTC
CASSYPSGRGRETQYF
>.|TRBJ1-5|TRBV6-4|.
TGTGCCAGCAGTGAATGGGGGGATCAGCCCCAGCATTTT
CASSEWGDQPQHF
>.|TRBJ1-5|TRBV30|.
TGTGCCTGGAGTGGACAGGGCAATCAGCCCCAGCATTTT
CAWSGQGNQPQHF
>.|TRBJ1-1|TRBV7-2|.
TGTGCCAGCAGCTTAGGGCGGGGCAGGGCTGAAGCTTTCTTT
CASSLGRGRAEAFF
>.|TRBJ1-4|TRBV27|TRBD1
TGTGCCAGCAGTTCCTCCGGGACAGGGGTCGGGGCTAATGAAAAACTGTTTTTT
CASSSSGTGVGANEKLFF
>.|TRBJ2-7|TRBV5-1|.
TGCGCCAGCAGCTTGGTTACCGCAGGGGTTGGATACGAGCAGTACTTC
CASSLVTAGVGYEQYF
>.|TRBJ2-3|TRBV30|TRBD2
TGTGCCTGGAGTGGAGTCGGCGGGAGGGGCACAGATACGCAGTATTTT
CAWSGVGGRGTDTQYF
>.|TRBJ1-1|TRBV18|.
TGTGCCAGCTCACCACGGGGCAGCCCCAACACTGAAGCTTTCTTT
CASSPRGSPNTEAFF
>once|TRBJ2-5|TRBV4-1|.
TGCGCCAGCAGCCAAGAAAGGTTAATTCAAGAGACCCAGTACTTC
CASSQERLIQETQYF